This TCR beta chain appears in the sequencing data of a study of blood T cell repertoires in COVID-19 (dated by TCRdb to the early 2020s). General notes on the study: Collaborator samples came from the United States, Italy and Spain and covered acute and convalescent phases of COVID-19. The material from the prospective study consisted of cDNA or gDNA derived from T cells, B-cell-depleted T cells, or PBMCs. Deeply sampled blood TCRbeta repertoires from subjects exposed to, actively infected with, or recovered from COVID-19 were included in the dataset. A freely available public database, intended as a resource for researchers studying the immune response to SARS-CoV-2, is where the repertoires were released. The samples were drawn from two sources: the first 160 participants of the ongoing ImmuneRACE study, and approximately 1,300 subjects contributed by 6 global collaborators. Sample metadata almost always included a de-identified subject ID, COVID-19 status, age in years and sex. Where HLA class I and class II types were available, the types were taken from metadata supplied by the sample provider, not from assay-based typing.

TCRbeta CDR3 regions were amplified from genomic DNA using the immunoSEQ Assay, a bias-controlled multiplex PCR. In the original analysis: The number of nucleated cells in each sample was estimated from the amplification of reference gene primers within the assay. To quantify the absolute abundance of each unique TCRbeta CDR3 rearrangement, sequence reads were collapsed and filtered. For each sample, productive Simpson clonality was calculated as the square root of Simpson's diversity index over productive rearrangements. Sourced from immuneACCESS, this table was stored by TCRdb with only in-frame sequences that have V and J called. A share of the clones is absent; for the studies checked, an unresolved V gene accounts for under half, and the remainder has no known explanation. That table is the source of V, J and clone size, and D and trimming were worked out from the DNA. The sample data list some 190,000 clones, and around 85% of these were observed just once. Clones ranked in the top ten supply over 2.5% of the sample.

As concerns this clone: Its antigen is not yet known. One base away there is no much larger clone; base qualities are not given.

Each collaborating institution followed its own protocols to collect whole blood in K2EDTA tubes. For TCRbeta analysis, collaborator samples were shipped as frozen whole blood, as isolated PBMCs, or as DNA extracted from either sample type. Overall results and qualifications from the work: Clinical and demographic metadata were provided uncurated, with the amount varying by source and participant.

The CDR3 numbers 16 residues from cysteine through phenylalanine. CDR3 DNA is the only sequence kept; it has 48 bases, read in frame from the first base. CDR1 and CDR2 are drawn from the germline V gene: SGDLS, YYNGEE. After removal of 4 bases from V and 7 bases from J, the junction retains 13 bases not matched to a gene. The clonotype comes from a man in his 60s with acute or convalescent COVID-19. The sequenced material came from peripheral blood. The V gene is TRBV9 and the J gene is TRBJ2-2, with 7 central nucleotides matching TRBD2. The encoded CDR3 is CASSLSGGSFGGELFF. Here is the DNA: TGTGCCAGCAGCCTCTCGGGCGGGAGTTTCGGCGGGGAGCTGTTTTTT.